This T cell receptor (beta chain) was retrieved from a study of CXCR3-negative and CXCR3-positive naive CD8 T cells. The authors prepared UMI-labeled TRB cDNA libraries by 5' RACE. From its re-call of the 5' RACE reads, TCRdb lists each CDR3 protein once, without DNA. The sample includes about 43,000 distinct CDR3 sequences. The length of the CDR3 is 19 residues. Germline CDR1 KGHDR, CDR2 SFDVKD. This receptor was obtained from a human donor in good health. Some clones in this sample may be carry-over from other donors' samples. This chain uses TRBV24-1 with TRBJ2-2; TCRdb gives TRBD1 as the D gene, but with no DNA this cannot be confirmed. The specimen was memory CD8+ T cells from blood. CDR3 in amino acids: CATSDVRQGISPNTGELFF.